This T cell receptor (beta chain) appears in the sequencing data of a study of cytomegalovirus exposure and HLA in healthy donors. PCR primers comprised 60 Vbeta and 13 Jbeta primers. Using immunoSEQ multiplex PCR, the repertoire was profiled, and TCRdb retains in-frame clones only, with some absent. The repertoire holds some 210,000 clones, with 87% as singletons. Notes on this clone: The antigen remains unidentified.

General study points: Later analysis associated a missense DCLRE1C variant with TCR beta V- and J-gene trimming. A later analysis, which compared TCR beta chains of equal frequency, found the HLA-associated ones more clonally expanded. TCR beta sequences reportedly predicted most subjects' HLA-A and HLA-B alleles accurately.

V was trimmed by 2 bases and J by 4 bases, leaving 15 bases between them. Looked up from germline, CDR1 is SGHTS and CDR2 is YDEGEE. The CDR3 loop spans 15 amino acids. The chain links TRBV5-8 to TRBJ1-2, with a weak D call TRBD1 (6 bases). The clonotype originates from a young man in good health and CMV-seronegative. The sample was PBMCs. This CDR3 reads CASSFPSGHTYGYTF. The CDR3 bases are TGTGCCAGCAGCTTTCCGTCGGGACATACCTATGGCTACACCTTC.